The entry that follows covers one T cell receptor (beta chain) sequence. Antigen: not known. This specimen comes from a study of cytomegalovirus exposure and HLA in healthy donors. The wider study: HLA-typed donors were the source of approximately 85 million unique TCRs, which an early data release held. Membership in the Caucasian-associated ancestry cluster was found for around four fifths of roughly 360 genotyped donors.

V was clipped by 4 bases and J by 8 bases, with 17 bases between them. Germline values: CDR1 MGHRA, CDR2 YSYEKL. The CDR3 contains 14 residues. The PCR had 60 Vbeta and 13 Jbeta primers. Produced via immunoSEQ multiplex PCR; TCRdb's table is partial and in-frame only. The specimen's table records some 76,000 clones. Notes on the study in general: Presence/absence results assume similar sequencing depth per donor, which may not hold. Immune exposure information comprised only CMV serostatus.

Material: PBMCs. This TCR was sampled from a boy aged 5-17 years in good health and CMV-seronegative. This chain joins TRBV4-1 and TRBJ1-2; D is uncertain. The CDR3 bases are TGCGCCAGCAGCCGAACCCTCACAAACATGGGCTACACCTTC. Translating gives CASSRTLTNMGYTF.